This TCR beta chain was documented in a study of radiation and T cells in renal cell carcinoma. Described time point: blood 4 weeks post-SBRT, at nephrectomy. Noted treatment: 15 Gy SBRT to primary tumor, nephrectomy 4 weeks later. Nephrectomy followed 15 Gy stereotactic body radiation by 4 weeks. The CDR3 is made up of 15 amino acids. Germline values: CDR1 MNHEY, CDR2 SMNVEV (reference sequence). V lost 2 bases, J lost 0 bases, and 7 bases lay in between. Sequenced by immunoSEQ multiplex PCR; TCRdb stores in-frame clones only, minus some. The sample gives 150,000 to 200,000 clones, roughly nine tenths of which show up once; 11% is in the top ten.

The sample was blood, taken from a patient whose treatment included radiotherapy and nephrectomy. The sequence came from a woman aged 50 to 60 with renal cell carcinoma. The genes are TRBV27 and TRBJ2-2; maybe TRBD1 (6 bases). Here the CDR3 reads CASSLGTPNTGELFF. The CDR3 DNA sequence: TGTGCCAGCAGTTTAGGGACACCGAACACCGGGGAGCTGTTTTTT.